The 4 T cell receptor beta chains given below trace back to one sample, sequenced in a study of CD8 T cells in ankylosing spondylitis. TCRdb analysed the 5' RACE reads with MiXCR anew, one entry per CDR3 protein. The table records about 360,000 distinct CDR3 sequences, about 15% of them present only once. The specimen was blood, either unsorted or a sorted T cell fraction (not recorded which). These receptors were taken from a male donor with ankylosing spondylitis or in good health (not recorded which).

CDR3 sequence: CASSQEVGVQETQYF. In nucleotides, the CDR3 is TGTGCCAGCAGCCAAGAGGTTGGGGTACAAGAGACCCAGTACTTC. This chain links TRBV3-1 with TRBJ2-5, with D unclear. Germline CDR1 LGHDT, CDR2 YNNKEL (reference sequence). This CDR3 has 15 residues. Trimming took off 0 bases at V and 2 bases at J, with 10 bases between the two ends.

This sequence joins TRBV3-1 and TRBJ2-6; possibly TRBD1 for D (5 bases). Per germline, CDR1 LGHDT and CDR2 YNNKEL (reference sequence). CDR3 length equals 17 residues. Between the trimmed V and J ends, which lost 3 bases and 0 bases, there was a span of 12 bases. The CDR3: CASSHGDSLSGANVLTF. The DNA for the CDR3 is TGTGCCAGCAGCCACGGAGACAGTCTCTCTGGGGCCAACGTCCTGACTTTC.

The chain couples TRBV5-1 to TRBJ2-7; 7 nucleotides match TRBD1. Trimming removed 4 bases from V and 5 bases from J; junction bases left unmatched: 9. In germline, CDR1 is SGHRS, CDR2 YFSETQ. CDR3 length equals 14 residues. CDR3 sequence (DNA): TGCGCCAGCAGCCCTGCAGGGGGATCCCACGAGCAGTACTTC. This codes for CASSPAGGSHEQYF.

In this sample, this clonotype turned up many times. The V gene is TRBV7-9, the J gene TRBJ2-5; D not certain. Germline lookup yields CDR1 SEHNR and CDR2 FQNEAQ (reference sequence). The CDR3 is 14 residues long. The V end was cut by 2 bases, the J end by 4 bases, with 11 bases between. The CDR3 loop is CASSLLGSGETQYF. The CDR3 DNA is TGTGCCAGCAGCTTATTGGGTAGTGGAGAGACCCAGTACTTC. Using reference TRBV7-9 and TRBJ2-5 for the parts outside the CDR3, the full variable domain is DTGVSQNPRHKITKRGQNVTFRCDPISEHNRLYWYRQTLGQGPEFLTYFQNEAQLEKSRLLSDRFSAERPKGSFSTLEIQRTEQGDSAMYLCASSLLGSGETQYFGPGTRLLVL.